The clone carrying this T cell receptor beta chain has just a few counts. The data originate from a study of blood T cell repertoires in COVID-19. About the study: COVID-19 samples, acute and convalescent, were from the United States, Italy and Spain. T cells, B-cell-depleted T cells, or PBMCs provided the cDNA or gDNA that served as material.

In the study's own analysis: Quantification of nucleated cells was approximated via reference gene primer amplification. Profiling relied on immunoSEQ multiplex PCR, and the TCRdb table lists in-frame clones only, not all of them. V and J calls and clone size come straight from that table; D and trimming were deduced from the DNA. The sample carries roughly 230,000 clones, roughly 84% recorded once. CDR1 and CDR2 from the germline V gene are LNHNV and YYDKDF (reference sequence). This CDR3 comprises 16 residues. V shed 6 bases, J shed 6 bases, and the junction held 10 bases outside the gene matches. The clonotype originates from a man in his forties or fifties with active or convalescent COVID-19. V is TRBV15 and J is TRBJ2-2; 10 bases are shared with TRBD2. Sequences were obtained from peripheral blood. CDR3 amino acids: CATRDSSGGYAGELFF. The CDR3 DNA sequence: TGTGCCACCAGAGATTCTAGCGGGGGATATGCCGGGGAGCTGTTTTTT.